These 11 T cell receptor beta chains came from one sample sequenced in a study of T cells in Graves' hyperthyroidism and ophthalmopathy. The source material, RNA transcripts, was used to amplify TCR beta CDR3 regions. Researchers ran a first-round RT-PCR on the TCR CDR3 using the HTBI primer set. TCRdb itself ran the multiplex PCR reads through MiXCR, one entry per CDR3 protein. The profile shows around 440,000 distinct CDR3 sequences, about a sixth of them singletons. The sequenced material came from blood. The receptors here all came from a woman aged 18 to 35 with Graves' hyperthyroidism.

This clonotype was detected many times. J is TRBJ1-3 and V is TRBV5-1, with unresolved D. The CDR3 is made up of 14 amino acids. Germline CDR1 and CDR2: SGHRS and YFSETQ. Trimming stripped 4 bases from V and 0 bases from J, with 8 bases between. CDR3 in amino acids: CASSAGSSGNTIYF. DNA of the CDR3: TGCGCCAGCAGCGCGGGGAGCTCTGGAAACACCATATATTTT. Full variable domain (rest looked up from reference TRBV5-1 and TRBJ1-3): KAGVTQTPRYLIKTRGQQVTLSCSPISGHRSVSWYQQTPGQGLQFLFEYFSETQRNKGNFPGRFSGRQFSNSRSEMNVSTLELGDSALYLCASSAGSSGNTIYFGEGSWLTVV.

This chain links TRBV19 with TRBJ2-5; D ambiguous. The length of the CDR3 is 15 residues. V gave up 3 bases and J gave up 4 bases, with 15 bases separating them. CDR1 is LNHDA and CDR2 is SQIVND in the germline V gene (reference sequence). CDR3 residues: CASSIGGLLGETQYF. CDR3 nucleotides: TGTGCCAGTAGTATCGGTGGATTATTAGGAGAGACCCAGTACTTC.

This clonotype was detected ten times or more. The chain uses TRBV28 and TRBJ1-1; D might be TRBD1 (5 bases). Trimming took off 6 bases at V and 3 bases at J, with 20 bases between the two ends. Looked up from germline, CDR1 is MDHEN and CDR2 is SYDVKM. The CDR3 is made up of 16 amino acids. CDR3 region: CASRYGTHLRHTEAFF. CDR3 coding DNA: TGTGCCAGCAGATATGGGACGCACCTAAGGCACACTGAAGCTTTCTTT.

Points on this clonotype: One junction end disagrees with the germline gene, perhaps due to a read error. J is TRBJ2-5 and V is TRBV5-6; TRBD2 is a possible D gene (6 bases). The CDR3 spans 14 residues. The germline CDR1 and CDR2 sequences are SGHDT and YYEEEE. CDR3 residues: CASSFGLFEEAQYF. Written as DNA, the CDR3 is TGTGCCAGCAGCTTCGGACTATTCGAAGAGGCCCAGTACTTC.

V usage is TRBV2 and J usage is TRBJ1-6; 7 positions agree with TRBD1. Losses at the gene ends were 6 bases for V and 10 bases for J; bases not matched to a gene: 12. The CDR3 is 15 residues long. The V gene's germline CDR1 is SNHLY and CDR2 FYNNEI. CDR3 nucleotides: TGTGCCAGCAGACAGGACAGGCTAGGAGGGTCACCCCTCCACTTT. The encoded protein is CASRQDRLGGSPLHF.

There are a few counts of this clonotype. The chain combines TRBV27 with TRBJ2-7; a possible D gene is TRBD1 (5 bases). The CDR3 length is 14 residues. Per the germline V gene, CDR1 is MNHEY and CDR2 is SMNVEV (reference sequence). The V end lost 5 bases, the J end lost 6 bases, and 17 bases lay between the germline ends. The CDR3 reads CASSPLVGASEQYF. CDR3 coding DNA: TGTGCCAGCAGTCCCCTTGTTGGGGCGTCCGAGCAGTACTTC.

The chain links TRBV27 to TRBJ1-5; 8 bases map to TRBD1. This CDR3 has 15 residues. J lost 4 bases, V lost 7 bases, and 9 bases had no gene match. Germline values: CDR1 MNHEY, CDR2 SMNVEV (reference sequence). CDR3: CASTRTGRGNQPQHF. The CDR3 DNA reads TGTGCCAGCACACGGACAGGGCGGGGTAATCAGCCCCAGCATTTT.

This clonotype turned up a few times. CDR3 region: CASLLGQGQFSNQPQHF. CDR3 DNA: TGTGCCAGCCTCCTGGGGCAGGGACAATTTAGCAATCAGCCCCAGCATTTT. This rearrangement joins TRBV6-1 to TRBJ1-5; a weak D match, TRBD1 (6 bases). V was clipped by 8 bases and J by 0 bases, with 20 bases between them. The CDR3 spans 17 residues. In germline, CDR1 is MNHNS, CDR2 SASEGT.

This clonotype was seen a few times. It may be a read error: a sequence one base away is much more abundant. The rearrangement links TRBV20-1 to TRBJ2-3, with 10 nucleotides matching TRBD2. The germline V gene encodes CDR1 DFQATT and CDR2 SNEGSKA (reference sequence). The CDR3 extends over 16 amino acids. For the CDR3, the DNA is TGCAGTGCTAGAGATACCGGGACTAGCGCCACAGATGCGCAGTATTTT. This sequence encodes CSARDTGTSATDAQYF.

This clonotype came up many times. The V gene is TRBV24-1, the J gene TRBJ2-7; 11 positions match TRBD1. Trimming at V came to 4 bases and at J to 5 bases, leaving 6 bases not matched to a gene. Germline V CDR1 and CDR2: KGHDR, SFDVKD. The CDR3 is 15 residues long. Here the CDR3 DNA reads TGTGCCACCAGTGAGGTCCCGGGACAGGGGGACGAGCAGTACTTC. Translated: CATSEVPGQGDEQYF.

This clonotype was picked up many times. The chain recombines TRBV5-5 with TRBJ2-7; D gene unclear. Germline lookup yields CDR1 SGHKS and CDR2 YYEKEE (reference sequence). Trimming took 3 bases from V and 3 from J, leaving 10 bases between them. The CDR3 is 13 amino acids. The CDR3 reads CASSYTLGYEQYF. As DNA, the CDR3 is TGTGCCAGCAGCTACACTTTGGGCTACGAGCAGTACTTC. The whole variable domain, remainder taken from reference TRBV5-5 and TRBJ2-7, is DAGVTQSPTHLIKTRGQQVTLRCSPISGHKSVSWYQQVLGQGPQFIFQYYEKEERGRGNFPDRFSARQFPNYSSELNVNALLLGDSALYLCASSYTLGYEQYFGPGTRLTVT.